This T cell receptor beta chain appears in the sequencing data of a study of CD8 T cells in ankylosing spondylitis. Study conclusions and caveats: In ankylosing spondylitis patients, matched synovial fluid reportedly showed significant enrichment of disease-linked clones. Disease-linked clones had a CD8+ phenotype and relatively low frequency in peripheral blood.

Note on this clonotype: Antigen specificity is unknown.

As the method for making TCR beta libraries, quantitative 5'-RACE with molecular barcodes was used. TCRdb processed the 5' RACE reads anew with MiXCR; each CDR3 protein has one entry. The table has around 230,000 distinct CDR3 sequences, around 9.1% seen once. Material for sequencing was blood, either unsorted or a sorted T cell fraction (not recorded which). The receptor was derived from a male donor with ankylosing spondylitis or in good health (not recorded which).

The CDR3 DNA sequence: TGTGCCAGCGGCCCCGGGGAGCCCACCGGGGAGCTGTTTTTT. Its protein is CASGPGEPTGELFF. This chain joins TRBV4-2 and TRBJ2-2; possible D gene TRBD2, 5 bases. The CDR3 has 14 residues. The germline V and J ends were trimmed by 8 bases and 4 bases, with 14 bases remaining between them. The V gene's germline CDR1 is LGHNA and CDR2 YNFKEQ.